These 6 T cell receptor beta chains were all obtained from the same sample, sequenced in a study of regulatory T cells in long-lasting Graves disease. Both iRepertoire HTBI primers and Arm-PCR of CDR3 regions were used to build the TCR beta libraries. One entry per CDR3 protein results from TCRdb running MiXCR on the multiplex PCR reads. This repertoire shows more than 400,000 distinct CDR3 sequences, about 16% found once; its top ten account for 9.5% to 12%. Described time point: newly diagnosed GD, antithyroid drugs for less than 3 months. Preparation of the TCR library used RNA extracted from PBMCs. In addition, the sample was reused for a study of T cells in Graves' hyperthyroidism and ophthalmopathy.

The source was peripheral blood mononuclear cells (PBMCs), collected at new diagnosis, from a patient treated with antithyroid drugs. These receptors were obtained from a woman in her twenties or thirties with Graves disease.

This clonotype has at least ten counts. The chain uses TRBV9 and TRBJ1-4; 9 bases map to TRBD1. Trimming took 2 bases from V and 6 from J; bases not matched to a gene: 5. From germline, CDR1 is SGDLS and CDR2 YYNGEE. This CDR3 has 15 amino acids. In nucleotides, the CDR3 is TGTGCCAGCAGCGTGGGACAGGGAGCGCATGAAAAACTGTTTTTT. Its translation: CASSVGQGAHEKLFF.

The sample holds many counts of this clonotype. The chain is built from TRBV28 and TRBJ2-7; 10 bases fit TRBD1. Germline V CDR1 and CDR2: MDHEN, SYDVKM. This CDR3 region has 15 residues. V gave up 6 bases and J gave up 6 bases; unmatched junction bases: 11. The CDR3: CASRQPGQGLGEQYF. CDR3 DNA sequence: TGTGCCAGCAGGCAACCGGGACAGGGGCTGGGCGAGCAGTACTTC.

At least ten counts were recorded for this clonotype. This chain links TRBV28 with TRBJ2-5; either TRBD1 or TRBD2 may fit D (6 bases each). Deletions cut 5 bases from V and 1 base from J, with 14 bases between. Germline CDR1 MDHEN, CDR2 SYDVKM. The CDR3 loop spans 15 amino acids. The CDR3 coding sequence is TGTGCCAGCAGTGGACTAACAGGGTTCCAAGAGACCCAGTACTTC. Amino acids: CASSGLTGFQETQYF.

This clonotype was found a few times. The chain has TRBV19 and TRBJ1-1, with D unresolved. The V gene's germline CDR1 is LNHDA and CDR2 SQIVND (reference sequence). This CDR3 is built from 16 residues. The V end was cut by 7 bases, the J end by 1 base, with 19 bases between. CDR3 protein: CASKPPGHRKNTEAFF. The DNA of the CDR3 is TGTGCCAGTAAGCCCCCGGGCCACCGAAAGAACACTGAAGCTTTCTTT.

This clonotype was detected ten times or more. This chain connects TRBV7-2 to TRBJ1-2; D gene unclear. The germline V and J ends were trimmed by 0 bases and 3 bases, with 8 bases remaining between them. The germline V gene encodes CDR1 SGHTA and CDR2 FQGNSA. This CDR3 comprises 14 residues. The CDR3 here is CASSLADGYYGYTF. CDR3 DNA sequence: TGTGCCAGCAGCTTAGCGGACGGGTACTATGGCTACACCTTC.

There are many counts of this clonotype. The V gene is TRBV27, the J gene TRBJ2-1, with D possibly being TRBD2 (6 bases). V was cut by 2 bases and J by 3 bases, with 17 bases left in between. This CDR3 is built from 17 residues. The germline V gene has CDR1 MNHEY and CDR2 SMNVEV (reference sequence). CDR3 sequence: CASSLHGGSRFYNEQFF. CDR3 DNA sequence: TGTGCCAGCAGTTTACATGGAGGGAGTAGATTCTACAATGAGCAGTTCTTC.